This T cell receptor (beta chain) was profiled in a study of cytomegalovirus exposure and HLA in healthy donors. The ends were cut back, 2 bases at V and 2 bases at J, with 7 bases in the middle. Germline V CDR1 and CDR2: LNHDA, SQIVND (reference sequence). The CDR3 length is 13 residues. PCR involved 60 Vbeta and 13 Jbeta primers. The method was immunoSEQ multiplex PCR; TCRdb's version includes in-frame clones alone and lacks a portion of them. The sample lists about 140,000 clones, 60% to 80% occurring once. The chain recombines TRBV19 with TRBJ2-7; D is uncertain. The clonotype originates from a man aged 25-45 years in good health and CMV-seronegative. Sequences were obtained from PBMCs. This CDR3 reads CASSIYRTYEQYF. The DNA for the CDR3 is TGTGCCAGTAGTATATACAGAACCTACGAGCAGTACTTC.